These 8 T cell receptor beta chains were sequenced from one sample in a study of T cell responses to AZD1222 COVID-19 vaccine. Some clones are missing from TCRdb's copy, which holds only in-frame ones; the method was immunoSEQ multiplex PCR. The sample comprises roughly 130,000 clones, 92% of which are singletons, and approximately 4% rests with the top ten. The source material was peripheral blood, sampled 28 days after the second AZD1222 dose. The receptor source for this set is an adult who received the AZD1222 COVID-19 vaccine.

The chain uses TRBV6-5 and TRBJ2-3; TRBD2 is a possible D gene (5 bases). The CDR3 extends over 13 amino acids. From germline, CDR1 is MNHEY and CDR2 SVGAGI. Trimming shortened V by 8 bases and J by 6 bases, and 15 bases separated the two germline ends. The CDR3 DNA sequence: TGTGCCAGCGCCTCCAGGAGGACCGATACGCAGTATTTT. Its protein is CASASRRTDTQYF.

The CDR3 coding sequence is TGTGCCAGCAGCAGGGGGCTTAACTATGGCTACACCTTC. Translating gives CASSRGLNYGYTF. This chain links TRBV6-5 with TRBJ1-2; 8 bases align to TRBD1. Germline V gene sequence: CDR1 MNHEY, CDR2 SVGAGI. Germline trimming cut 6 bases from V and 1 base from J; bases unmatched to any gene: 1. This CDR3 comprises 13 residues.

The DNA for the CDR3 is TGCAGCGTTGAAATGGGCGGCAATCAGCCCCAGCATTTT. Residues: CSVEMGGNQPQHF. V gene TRBV29-1 combines with J gene TRBJ1-5; D is ambiguous. The V gene lost 2 bases and the J gene lost 2 bases, with 7 bases spanning the gap. Germline CDR1 is SQVTM and CDR2 is ANQGSEA. CDR3 length: 13 amino acids.

The chain recombines TRBV9 with TRBJ1-3, with D uncertain. Trimming pared 2 bases from V and 3 bases from J, leaving 9 bases between. Germline V gene data show CDR1 as SGDLS and CDR2 as YYNGEE. The CDR3 totals 14 residues. CDR3 bases: TGTGCCAGCAGCGTTCTAACAGATGGAAACACCATATATTTT. Protein product: CASSVLTDGNTIYF.

J is TRBJ1-1 and V is TRBV5-6; D gene ambiguous. Looked up from germline, CDR1 is SGHDT and CDR2 is YYEEEE. V was trimmed by 1 base and J by 7 bases, leaving 8 bases between them. The CDR3 length is 12 residues. The CDR3 reads CASSLMEVEAFF. CDR3 nucleotides: TGTGCCAGCAGCTTGATGGAGGTTGAAGCTTTCTTT.

This chain connects TRBV5-1 to TRBJ2-1, with TRBD1 matching over 9 bases. The CDR3 runs 15 residues. Per germline, CDR1 SGHRS and CDR2 YFSETQ. V shed 3 bases and J 7 bases; nucleotides not matched to a gene: 8. The CDR3 is CASSWGQGWGNEQFF. In nucleotides, the CDR3 is TGCGCCAGCAGCTGGGGACAGGGATGGGGGAATGAGCAGTTCTTC.

The gene calls are TRBV9 and TRBJ2-1, with D unclear. Germline lookup yields CDR1 SGDLS and CDR2 YYNGEE. The germline V and J ends were trimmed by 2 bases and 7 bases, with 13 bases remaining between them. The CDR3 loop spans 14 amino acids. The CDR3 DNA reads TGTGCCAGCAGCGTCCGTCCCTCTAGGAATGAGCAGTTCTTC. Translation: CASSVRPSRNEQFF.

The chain links TRBV4-1 to TRBJ1-2, with TRBD1 matching over 7 bases. Germline trimming cut 4 bases from V and 3 bases from J; bases unmatched to any gene: 2. The CDR3 is made up of 13 amino acids. The germline CDR1 and CDR2 sequences are MGHRA and YSYEKL. The chain's CDR3 is CASSLRGDYGYTF. The CDR3 DNA follows: TGCGCCAGCAGCCTCAGGGGGGACTATGGCTACACCTTC.